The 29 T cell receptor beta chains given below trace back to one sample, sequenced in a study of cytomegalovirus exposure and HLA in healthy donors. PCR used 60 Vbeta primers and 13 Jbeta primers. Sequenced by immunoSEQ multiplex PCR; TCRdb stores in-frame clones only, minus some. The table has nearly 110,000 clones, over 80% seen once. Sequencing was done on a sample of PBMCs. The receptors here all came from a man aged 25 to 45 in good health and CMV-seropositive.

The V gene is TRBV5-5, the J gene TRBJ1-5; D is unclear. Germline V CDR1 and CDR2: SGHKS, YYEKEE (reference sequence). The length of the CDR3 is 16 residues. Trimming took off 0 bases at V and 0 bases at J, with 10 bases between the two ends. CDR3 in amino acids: CASSLVGLDSNQPQHF. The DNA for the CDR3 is TGTGCCAGCAGCTTGGTCGGACTTGATAGCAATCAGCCCCAGCATTTT.

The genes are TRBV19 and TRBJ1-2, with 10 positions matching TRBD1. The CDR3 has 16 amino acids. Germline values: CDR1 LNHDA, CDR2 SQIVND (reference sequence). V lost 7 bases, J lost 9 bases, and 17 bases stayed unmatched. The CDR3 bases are TGTGCCAGTACTGACAGGGGGCGGGTATTCCCCTTAAGCTACACCTTC. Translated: CASTDRGRVFPLSYTF.

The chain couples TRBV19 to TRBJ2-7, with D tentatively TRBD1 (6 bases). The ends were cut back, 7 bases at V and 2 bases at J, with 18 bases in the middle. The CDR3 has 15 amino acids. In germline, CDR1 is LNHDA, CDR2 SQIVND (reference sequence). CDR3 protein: CASTDRSVRAYEQYF. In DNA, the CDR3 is TGTGCCAGTACTGACAGGTCTGTTCGGGCCTACGAGCAGTACTTC.

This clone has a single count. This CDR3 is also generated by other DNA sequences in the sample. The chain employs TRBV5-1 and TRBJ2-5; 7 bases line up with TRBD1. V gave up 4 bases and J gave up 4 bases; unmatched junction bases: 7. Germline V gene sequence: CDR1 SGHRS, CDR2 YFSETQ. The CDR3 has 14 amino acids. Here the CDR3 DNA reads TGCGCCAGCAGCGAGGGGGCAGGGGCAGAGACCCAGTACTTC. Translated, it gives CASSEGAGAETQYF.

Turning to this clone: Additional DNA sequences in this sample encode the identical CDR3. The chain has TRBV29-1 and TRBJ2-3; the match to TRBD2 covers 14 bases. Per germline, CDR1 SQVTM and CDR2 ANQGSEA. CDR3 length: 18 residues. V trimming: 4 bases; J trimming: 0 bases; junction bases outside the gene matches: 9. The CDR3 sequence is CSVAGLAGAQHSTDTQYF. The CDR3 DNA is TGCAGCGTTGCGGGACTAGCGGGGGCCCAGCACAGCACAGATACGCAGTATTTT.

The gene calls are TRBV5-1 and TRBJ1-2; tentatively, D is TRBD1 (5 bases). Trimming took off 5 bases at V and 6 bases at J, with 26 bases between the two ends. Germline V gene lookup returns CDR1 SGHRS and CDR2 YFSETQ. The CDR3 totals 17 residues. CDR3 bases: TGCGCCAGCAGTTTCGACCGCCGCCGGGGGAAAATAGATGGCTACACCTTC. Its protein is CASSFDRRRGKIDGYTF.

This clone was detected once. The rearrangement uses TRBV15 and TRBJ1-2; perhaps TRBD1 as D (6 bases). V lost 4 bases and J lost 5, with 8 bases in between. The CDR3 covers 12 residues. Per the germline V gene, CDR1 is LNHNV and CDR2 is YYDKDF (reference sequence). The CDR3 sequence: CATSNDRYGYTF. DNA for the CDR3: TGTGCCACCAGCAACGACAGGTATGGCTACACCTTC.

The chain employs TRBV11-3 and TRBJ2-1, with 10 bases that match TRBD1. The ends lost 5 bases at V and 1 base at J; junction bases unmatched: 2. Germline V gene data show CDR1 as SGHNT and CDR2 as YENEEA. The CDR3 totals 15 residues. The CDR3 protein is CASSLGQGSYNEQFF. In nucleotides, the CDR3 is TGTGCCAGCAGCCTGGGACAGGGGTCCTACAATGAGCAGTTCTTC.

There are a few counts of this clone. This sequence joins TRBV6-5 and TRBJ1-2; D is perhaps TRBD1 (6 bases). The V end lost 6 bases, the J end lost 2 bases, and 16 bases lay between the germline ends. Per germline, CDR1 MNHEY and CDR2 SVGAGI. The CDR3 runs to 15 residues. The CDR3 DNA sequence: TGTGCCAGCAGCCGTATAGGGACACCCAACTATGGCTACACCTTC. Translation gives CASSRIGTPNYGYTF.

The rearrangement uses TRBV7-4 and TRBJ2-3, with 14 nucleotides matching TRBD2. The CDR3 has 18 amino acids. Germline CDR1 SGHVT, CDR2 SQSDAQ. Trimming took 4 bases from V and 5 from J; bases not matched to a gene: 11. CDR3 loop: CASSCGTSGGSPGDTQYF. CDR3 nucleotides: TGTGCCAGCAGCTGCGGGACTAGCGGGGGCTCACCCGGAGATACGCAGTATTTT. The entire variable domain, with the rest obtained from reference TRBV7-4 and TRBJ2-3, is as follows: GAGVSQSPRYKVAKRGRDVALRCDSISGHVTLYWYRQTLGQGSEVLTYSQSDAQRDKSGRPSGRFSAERPERSVSTLKIQRTEQGDSAVYLCASSCGTSGGSPGDTQYFGPGTRLTVL.

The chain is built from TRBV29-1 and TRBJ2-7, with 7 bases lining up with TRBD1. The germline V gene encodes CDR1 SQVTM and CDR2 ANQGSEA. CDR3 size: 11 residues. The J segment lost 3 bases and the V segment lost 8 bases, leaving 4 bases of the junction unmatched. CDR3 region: CSIRQGYEQYF. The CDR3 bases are TGCAGCATACGACAGGGCTACGAGCAGTACTTC.

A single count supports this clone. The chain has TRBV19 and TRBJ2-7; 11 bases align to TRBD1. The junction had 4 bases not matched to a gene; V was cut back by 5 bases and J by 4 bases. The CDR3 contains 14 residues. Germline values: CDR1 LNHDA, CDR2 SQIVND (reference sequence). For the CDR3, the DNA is TGTGCCAGTAGTTCGGGACAGGGGGAGTACGAGCAGTACTTC. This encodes CASSSGQGEYEQYF.

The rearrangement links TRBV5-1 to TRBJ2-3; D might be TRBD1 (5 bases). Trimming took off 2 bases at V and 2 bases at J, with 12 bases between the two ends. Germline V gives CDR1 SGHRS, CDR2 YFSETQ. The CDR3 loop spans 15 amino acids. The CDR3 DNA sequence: TGCGCCAGCAGCTTAGACGGACAAAACACAGATACGCAGTATTTT. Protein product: CASSLDGQNTDTQYF.

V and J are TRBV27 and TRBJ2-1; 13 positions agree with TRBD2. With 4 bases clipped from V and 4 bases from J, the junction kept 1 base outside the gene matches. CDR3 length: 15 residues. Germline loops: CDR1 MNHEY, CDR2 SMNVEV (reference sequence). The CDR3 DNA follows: TGTGCCAGCAGTTCGACTAGCGGGGGGTACAATGAGCAGTTCTTC. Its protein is CASSSTSGGYNEQFF.

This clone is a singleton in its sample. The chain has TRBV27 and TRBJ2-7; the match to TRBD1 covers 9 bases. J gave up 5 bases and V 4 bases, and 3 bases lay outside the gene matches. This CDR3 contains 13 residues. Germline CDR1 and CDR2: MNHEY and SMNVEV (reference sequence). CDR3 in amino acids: CASSYDRGNEQYF. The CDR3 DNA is TGTGCCAGCAGTTACGACAGGGGGAACGAGCAGTACTTC.

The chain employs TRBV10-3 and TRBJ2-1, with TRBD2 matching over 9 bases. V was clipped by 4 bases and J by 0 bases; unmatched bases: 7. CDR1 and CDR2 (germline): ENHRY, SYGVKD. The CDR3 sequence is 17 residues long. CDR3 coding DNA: TGTGCCATCAGTGCTACCGGCGGGGGGGTCTCCTACAATGAGCAGTTCTTC. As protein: CAISATGGGVSYNEQFF.

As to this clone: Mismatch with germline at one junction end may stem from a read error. CDR3 bases: TGTGCCTGGACCAGGACAGCCGGAAACAGTCAGTACTTC. It is translated as CAWTRTAGNSQYF. V is TRBV30 and J is TRBJ2-4; D may be TRBD1 (6 bases). This CDR3 region has 13 residues. The germline V gene encodes CDR1 GTSNPN and CDR2 SVGIG (reference sequence).

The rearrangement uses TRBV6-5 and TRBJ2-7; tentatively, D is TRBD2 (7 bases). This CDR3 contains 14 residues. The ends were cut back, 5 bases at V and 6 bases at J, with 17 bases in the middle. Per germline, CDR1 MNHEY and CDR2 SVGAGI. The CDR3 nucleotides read TGTGCCAGCAGTCGACCGGGGGGCTCTCTCGAGCAGTACTTC. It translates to CASSRPGGSLEQYF.

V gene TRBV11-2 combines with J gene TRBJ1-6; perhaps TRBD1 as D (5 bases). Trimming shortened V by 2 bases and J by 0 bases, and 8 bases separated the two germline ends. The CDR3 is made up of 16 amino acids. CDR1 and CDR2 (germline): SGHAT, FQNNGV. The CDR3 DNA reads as TGTGCCAGCAGCTTACAGGGTACCTCCTATAATTCACCCCTCCACTTT. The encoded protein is CASSLQGTSYNSPLHF.

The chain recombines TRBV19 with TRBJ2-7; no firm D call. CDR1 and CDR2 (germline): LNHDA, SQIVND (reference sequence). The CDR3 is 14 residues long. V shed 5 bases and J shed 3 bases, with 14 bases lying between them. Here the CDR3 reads CASSGTDTFYEQYF. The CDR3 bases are TGTGCCAGTAGTGGTACCGACACCTTCTACGAGCAGTACTTC.

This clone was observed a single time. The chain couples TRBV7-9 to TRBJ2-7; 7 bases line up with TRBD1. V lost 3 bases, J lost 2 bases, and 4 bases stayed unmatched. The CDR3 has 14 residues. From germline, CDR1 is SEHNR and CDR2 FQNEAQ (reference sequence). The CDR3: CASSLNRGPYEQYF. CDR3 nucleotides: TGTGCCAGCAGCTTGAACAGGGGCCCCTACGAGCAGTACTTC.

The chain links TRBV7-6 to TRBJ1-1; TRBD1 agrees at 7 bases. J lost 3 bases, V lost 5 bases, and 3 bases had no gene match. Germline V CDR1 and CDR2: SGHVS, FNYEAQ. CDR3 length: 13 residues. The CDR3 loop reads CASSITGDTEAFF. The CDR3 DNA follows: TGTGCCAGCAGCATTACAGGGGACACTGAAGCTTTCTTT.

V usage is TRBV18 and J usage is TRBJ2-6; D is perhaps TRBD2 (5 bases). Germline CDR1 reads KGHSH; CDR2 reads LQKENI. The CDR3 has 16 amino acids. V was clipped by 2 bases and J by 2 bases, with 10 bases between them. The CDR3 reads CASSPSWRTGANVLTF. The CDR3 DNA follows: TGTGCCAGCTCACCAAGTTGGAGGACTGGGGCCAACGTCCTGACTTTC.

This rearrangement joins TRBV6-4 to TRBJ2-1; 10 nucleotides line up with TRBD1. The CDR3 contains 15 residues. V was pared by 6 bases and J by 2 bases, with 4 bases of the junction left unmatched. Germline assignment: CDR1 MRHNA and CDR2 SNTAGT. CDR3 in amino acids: CASRDRGPTYNEQFF. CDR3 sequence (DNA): TGTGCCAGCAGAGACAGGGGGCCAACCTACAATGAGCAGTTCTTC.

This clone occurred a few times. The DNA of the CDR3 is TGTGCCAGCAGCTTGTCCGCCAGAAACCGGGATTCACCCCTCCACTTT. Its protein product is CASSLSARNRDSPLHF. The chain uses TRBV5-4 and TRBJ1-6; D is unresolved. V lost 1 base and J 8 bases, leaving 16 bases between the germline ends. This CDR3 has 16 amino acids. CDR1 and CDR2 from the germline V gene are SGHNT and YYREEE (reference sequence).

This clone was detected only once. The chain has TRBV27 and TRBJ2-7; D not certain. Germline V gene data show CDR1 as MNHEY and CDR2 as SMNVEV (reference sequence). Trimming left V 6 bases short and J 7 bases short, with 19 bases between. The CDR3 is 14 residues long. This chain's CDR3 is CASRGLGLPWEQYF. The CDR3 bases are TGTGCCAGCAGGGGCTTGGGCCTACCGTGGGAGCAGTACTTC.

This CDR3 reads CASSPGQGHQPQHF. The CDR3 bases are TGTGCCAGCAGCCCCGGACAGGGCCATCAGCCCCAGCATTTT. This chain joins TRBV27 and TRBJ1-5, with TRBD1 matching over 8 bases. Germline V lookup: CDR1 MNHEY, CDR2 SMNVEV (reference sequence). V trimming: 6 bases; J trimming: 5 bases; junction bases outside the gene matches: 6. The length of the CDR3 is 14 residues.

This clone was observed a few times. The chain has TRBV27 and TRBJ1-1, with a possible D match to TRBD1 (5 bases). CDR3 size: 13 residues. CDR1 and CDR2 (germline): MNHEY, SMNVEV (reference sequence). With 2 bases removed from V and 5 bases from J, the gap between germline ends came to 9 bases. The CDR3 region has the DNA TGTGCCAGCAGTTTAGCAGGGACTACTGAAGCTTTCTTT. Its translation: CASSLAGTTEAFF.

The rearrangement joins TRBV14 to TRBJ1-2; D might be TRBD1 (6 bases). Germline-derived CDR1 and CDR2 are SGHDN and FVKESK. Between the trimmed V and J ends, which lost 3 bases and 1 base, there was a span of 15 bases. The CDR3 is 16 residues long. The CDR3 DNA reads TGTGCCAGCAGCCAGCGGGGGACAAATCTTAACTATGGCTACACCTTC. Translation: CASSQRGTNLNYGYTF.